Included here is one T cell receptor (beta chain) sequence, with context. Its matching antigen is unknown. This sample was included in a study of cytomegalovirus exposure and HLA in healthy donors. Findings of the study overall: The availability of immune exposure information extended only to CMV serostatus. The CMV antigen specificity of a few CMV-associated chains was confirmed through in vitro analysis.

Use of 60 Vbeta and 13 Jbeta primers characterized the PCR. Libraries were prepared by immunoSEQ multiplex PCR; TCRdb keeps only in-frame clonotypes and omits some of them. This table holds about 160,000 clones, over 70% found once. Germline loops: CDR1 LGHNA, CDR2 YSLEER. The CDR3 consists of 16 residues. Trimming pared 4 bases from V and 4 bases from J, leaving 16 bases between. The sequenced material came from PBMCs. V and J are TRBV4-3 and TRBJ2-2; D is possibly TRBD1 (6 bases). The TCR sequence derives from a man aged 50 to 60 in good health and CMV-seropositive. The CDR3 reads CASSPRAGVGTGELFF. Written as DNA, the CDR3 is TGCGCCAGCAGCCCTCGGGCAGGGGTAGGCACCGGGGAGCTGTTTTTT.